This T cell receptor (beta chain) came from a study of memory CD4+ T cells and cytomegalovirus serostatus. The CDR3 has 13 amino acids. Germline CDR1 SEHNR, CDR2 FQNEAQ (reference sequence). Trimming cost V 2 bases and J 8 bases, with 9 bases left between them. Single viable CD3+CD4+CD8-CD45RO+ cells were sorted as the memory CD4+ T cells. Assay: immunoSEQ multiplex PCR; the TCRdb copy retains only in-frame clones and omits some. Of under 55,000 clones in the sample, about 80% were seen once. The source is an adult in good health and CMV-seropositive. This chain uses TRBV7-9 with TRBJ2-2, with D perhaps TRBD2 (5 bases). The sample consisted of memory CD4+ T cells from blood. The CDR3 reads CASSLRGTGELFF. Here the CDR3 DNA reads TGTGCCAGCAGCTTACGGGGAACGGGGGAGCTGTTTTTT.